This T cell receptor beta chain came from a study of T-cell memory formation after mild COVID-19 (dated by TCRdb to the early 2020s). About the study as a whole: TCR sequence clusters from the two donors were largely donor specific. Longitudinal TCRalpha and TCRbeta repertoire sequencing tracked T-cell clones expanding and contracting after mild COVID-19 in a couple of donors. The cohort comprised two young, previously healthy adult volunteers, one female and one male. Study-wide findings and limitations: SARS-CoV-2 specificity was not confirmed for the second-wave clones peaking on day 37. From day 15 to 85, contracting clones showed balanced CD4/CD8 phenotypes, whereas a second wave of clones that expanded from day 15 to 37 leaned towards CD4+. The detection of some responding clones in pre-infection memory suggests that pre-existing cross-reactive memory T cells joined the SARS-CoV-2 response. Contracting CD4+ clones were found mainly in CM and EM memory subsets, while CD8+ clones were enriched in EMRA. Only a couple of mild cases were covered by the study, and larger cohorts that include severe cases with pre-infection samples were considered necessary.

Ficoll-Paque density gradient centrifugation was the method used to isolate PBMCs. This clonotype has just a few counts. The antigen it recognizes is unknown. The record has no base qualities; no much larger clone is one base away. The sequencer listed for this sample is Illumina NovaSeq 6000. cDNA libraries for TCRalpha and TCRbeta were prepared by 5'RACE using constant-segment primers, with sample barcodes and unique molecular identifiers added. Trizol reagent was used to extract RNA from every sample. The libraries were amplified in two PCR steps, and the second step added a second sample barcode and Illumina TruSeq adapters. Sequencing of the libraries was done on an Illumina NovaSeq, producing 2 x 150 bp paired-end reads. The source study handled its data this way. Demultiplexing of reads and collapsing into UMI-guided consensus sequences were performed with migec v1.2.7. Using mixcr v2.1.11, UMI consensuses were aligned to TRA and TRB V and J templates and then assembled into clonotypes. A clonotype was counted as expanded or contracted only when both edgeR and NoisET called the clonotype significant, with the noise models trained on biological replicates. edgeR calls used a false discovery rate-adjusted p below 0.01 and a log2 fold-change threshold of 1. PCA with hierarchical clustering of max-normalized trajectories of the 1000 most abundant clonotypes was used as exploratory dynamics analysis. The CD4 or CD8 phenotype of responding clones was assigned using the separately sequenced CD4+ and CD8+ repertoires. TCRdb reworked the public reads: Q25 trimming with fastp, MiXCR clone assembly, productive beta chains retained. Entries that share a CDR3 protein sequence are merged under the most common genes and DNA. The V and J calls and clone size come from TCRdb's table, not from the authors' own analysis. The sample table lists under 400,000 distinct CDR3 sequences, around a fifth of them with a count of one. 9.5% to 15% of the sample lies in the top ten.

As encoded in the germline V gene (reference sequence), CDR1 is LGHDT while CDR2 is YNNKEL. There are 16 amino acids in the CDR3, from cysteine to phenylalanine inclusive. Solely the CDR3 DNA is kept, with 48 bases framed from the first base. The V end loses 1 base and the J end loses 6 bases, and a stretch of 16 bases separates them. Material for sequencing was PBMCs or a T cell subset sorted from them (not recorded which). The chain employs TRBV3-1 and TRBJ1-5, with TRBD1 as a weak D call on 6 bases. This receptor was taken from an adult woman who had mild COVID-19 (a few samples of this study predate the infection). The sample titles of this study are shuffled in the database, so cell type and time point are left out; the donor was told from shared clones. The CDR3 corresponds to CASSQAGRTDSQPQHF. At the DNA level, the sequence is TGTGCCAGCAGCCAAGCCGGGCGGACAGACTCTCAGCCCCAGCATTTT. The reference TRBV3-1 and TRBJ1-5 proteins fill in what lies around the CDR3, so the full variable domain reads DTAVSQTPKYLVTQMGNDKSIKCEQNLGHDTMYWYKQDSKKFLKIMFSYNNKELIINETVPNRFSPKSPDKAHLNLHINSLELGDSAVYFCASSQAGRTDSQPQHFGDGTRLSIL.